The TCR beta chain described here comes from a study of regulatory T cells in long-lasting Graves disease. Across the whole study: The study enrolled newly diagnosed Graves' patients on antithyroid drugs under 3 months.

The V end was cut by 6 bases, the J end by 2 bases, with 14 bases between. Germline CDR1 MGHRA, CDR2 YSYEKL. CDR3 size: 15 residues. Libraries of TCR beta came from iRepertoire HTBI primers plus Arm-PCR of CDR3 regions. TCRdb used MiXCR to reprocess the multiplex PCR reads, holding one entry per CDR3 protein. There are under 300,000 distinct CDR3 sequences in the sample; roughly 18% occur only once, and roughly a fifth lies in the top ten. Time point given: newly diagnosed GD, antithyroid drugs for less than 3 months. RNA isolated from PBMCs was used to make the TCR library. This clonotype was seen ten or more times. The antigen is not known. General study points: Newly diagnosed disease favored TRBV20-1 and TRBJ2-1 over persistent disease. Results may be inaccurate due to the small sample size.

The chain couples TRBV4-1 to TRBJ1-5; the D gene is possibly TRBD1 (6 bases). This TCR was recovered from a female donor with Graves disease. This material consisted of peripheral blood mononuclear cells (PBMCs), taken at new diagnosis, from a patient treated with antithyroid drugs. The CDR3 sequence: CASSYRDTGNQPQHF. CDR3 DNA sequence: TGCGCCAGCAGTTACAGGGATACGGGCAATCAGCCCCAGCATTTT.